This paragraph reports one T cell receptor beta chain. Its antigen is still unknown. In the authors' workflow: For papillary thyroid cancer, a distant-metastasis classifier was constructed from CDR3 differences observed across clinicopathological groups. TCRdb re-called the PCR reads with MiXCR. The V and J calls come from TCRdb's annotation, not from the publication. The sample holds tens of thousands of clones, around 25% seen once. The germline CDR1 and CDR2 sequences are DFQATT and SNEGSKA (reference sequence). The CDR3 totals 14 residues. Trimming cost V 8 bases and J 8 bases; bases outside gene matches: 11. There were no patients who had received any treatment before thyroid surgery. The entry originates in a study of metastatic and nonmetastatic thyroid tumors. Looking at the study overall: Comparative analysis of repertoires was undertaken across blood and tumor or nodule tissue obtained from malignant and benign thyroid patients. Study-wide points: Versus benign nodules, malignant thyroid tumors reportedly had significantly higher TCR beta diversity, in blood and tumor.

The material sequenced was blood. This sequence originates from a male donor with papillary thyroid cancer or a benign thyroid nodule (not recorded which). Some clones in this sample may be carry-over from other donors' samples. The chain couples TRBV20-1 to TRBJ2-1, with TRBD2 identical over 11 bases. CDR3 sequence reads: CSTFSGGGSDEQFF. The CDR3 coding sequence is TGCAGTACCTTTAGCGGGGGGGGCTCGGATGAGCAGTTCTTC.